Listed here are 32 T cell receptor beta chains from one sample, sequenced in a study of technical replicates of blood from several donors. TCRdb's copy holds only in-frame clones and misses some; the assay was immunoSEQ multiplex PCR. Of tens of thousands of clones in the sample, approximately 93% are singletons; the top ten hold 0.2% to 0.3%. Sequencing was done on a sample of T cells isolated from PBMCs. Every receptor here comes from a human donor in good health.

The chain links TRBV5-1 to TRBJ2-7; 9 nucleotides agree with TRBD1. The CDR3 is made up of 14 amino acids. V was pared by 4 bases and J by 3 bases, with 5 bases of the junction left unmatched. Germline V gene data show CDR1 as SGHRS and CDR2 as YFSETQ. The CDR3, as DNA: TGCGCCAGCAGCCGCACAGGGGGCGTCTACGAGCAGTACTTC. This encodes CASSRTGGVYEQYF. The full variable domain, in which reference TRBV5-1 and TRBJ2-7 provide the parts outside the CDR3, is KAGVTQTPRYLIKTRGQQVTLSCSPISGHRSVSWYQQTPGQGLQFLFEYFSETQRNKGNFPGRFSGRQFSNSRSEMNVSTLELGDSALYLCASSRTGGVYEQYFGPGTRLTVT.

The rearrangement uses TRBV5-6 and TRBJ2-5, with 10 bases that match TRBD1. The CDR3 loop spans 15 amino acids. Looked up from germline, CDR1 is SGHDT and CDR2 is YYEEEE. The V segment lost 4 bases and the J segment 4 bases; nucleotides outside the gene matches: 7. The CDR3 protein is CASSTGTGDGETQYF. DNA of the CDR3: TGTGCCAGCAGCACCGGGACAGGGGATGGAGAGACCCAGTACTTC.

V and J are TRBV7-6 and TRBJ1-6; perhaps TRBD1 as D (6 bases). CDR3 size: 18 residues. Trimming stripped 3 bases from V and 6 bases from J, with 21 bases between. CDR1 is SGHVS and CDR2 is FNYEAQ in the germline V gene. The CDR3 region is CASSLTLGGHRSNSPLHF. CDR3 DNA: TGTGCCAGCAGCTTGACCCTGGGGGGGCATCGGAGTAATTCACCCCTCCACTTT.

The chain's CDR3 is CASSIVPRTGDSPLHF. The CDR3, as DNA: TGTGCCAGTAGTATAGTTCCGAGGACAGGGGATTCACCCCTCCACTTT. The J gene is TRBJ1-6, the V gene TRBV19; TRBD1 matches 9 bases. Trimming took 1 base from V and 8 from J; bases not matched to a gene: 6. This CDR3 contains 16 residues. CDR1 LNHDA and CDR2 SQIVND come from the germline V gene (reference sequence).

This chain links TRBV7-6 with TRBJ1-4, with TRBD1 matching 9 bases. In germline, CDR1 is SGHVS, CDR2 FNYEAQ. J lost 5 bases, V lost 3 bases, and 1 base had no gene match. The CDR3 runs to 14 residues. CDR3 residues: CASSFGQGNEKLFF. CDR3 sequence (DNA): TGTGCCAGCAGCTTTGGACAGGGGAATGAAAAACTGTTTTTT.

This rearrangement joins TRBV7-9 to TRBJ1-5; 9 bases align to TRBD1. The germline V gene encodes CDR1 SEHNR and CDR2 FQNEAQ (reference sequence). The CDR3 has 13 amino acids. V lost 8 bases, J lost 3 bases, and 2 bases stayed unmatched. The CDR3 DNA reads TGTGCCAGCGGACAGGGGAACAATCAGCCCCAGCATTTT. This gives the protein CASGQGNNQPQHF.

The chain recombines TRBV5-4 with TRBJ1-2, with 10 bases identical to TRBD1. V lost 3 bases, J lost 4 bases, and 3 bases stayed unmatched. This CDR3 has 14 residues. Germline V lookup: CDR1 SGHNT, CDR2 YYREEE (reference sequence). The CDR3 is CASSSRTGGYGYTF. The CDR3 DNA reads TGTGCCAGCAGCTCCAGGACAGGGGGCTATGGCTACACCTTC.

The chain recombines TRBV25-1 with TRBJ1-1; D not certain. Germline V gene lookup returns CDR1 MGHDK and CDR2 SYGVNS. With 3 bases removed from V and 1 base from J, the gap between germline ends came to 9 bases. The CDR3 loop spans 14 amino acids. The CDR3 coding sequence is TGTGCCAGCAGTGATACTAGATGGAACACTGAAGCTTTCTTT. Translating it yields CASSDTRWNTEAFF.

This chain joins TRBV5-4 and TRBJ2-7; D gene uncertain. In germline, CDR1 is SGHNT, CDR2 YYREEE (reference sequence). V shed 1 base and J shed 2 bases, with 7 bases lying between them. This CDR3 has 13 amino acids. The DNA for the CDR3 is TGTGCCAGCAGCTTGAGCGACGCCTACGAGCAGTACTTC. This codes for CASSLSDAYEQYF.

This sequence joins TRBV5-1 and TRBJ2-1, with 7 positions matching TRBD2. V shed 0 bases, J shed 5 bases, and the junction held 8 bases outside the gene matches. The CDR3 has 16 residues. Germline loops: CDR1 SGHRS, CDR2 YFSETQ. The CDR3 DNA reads TGCGCCAGCAGCTTGGACCCTAGCGGTCCAAACAATGAGCAGTTCTTC. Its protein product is CASSLDPSGPNNEQFF.

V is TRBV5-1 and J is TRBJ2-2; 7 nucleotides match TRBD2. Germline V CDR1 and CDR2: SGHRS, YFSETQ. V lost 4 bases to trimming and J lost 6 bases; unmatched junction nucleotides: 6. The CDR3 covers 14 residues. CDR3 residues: CASSRGLDPGELFF. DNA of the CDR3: TGCGCCAGCAGCCGCGGACTAGACCCCGGGGAGCTGTTTTTT.

The DNA of the CDR3 is TGTGCCTGGAGTGTAGGCTGGGAGACCTACGAGCAGTACTTC. Protein product: CAWSVGWETYEQYF. The chain uses TRBV30 and TRBJ2-7; tentatively, D is TRBD2 (5 bases). V lost 0 bases to trimming and J lost 2 bases, with 11 bases between them. The CDR3 is made up of 14 amino acids. CDR1 and CDR2 (germline): GTSNPN, SVGIG (reference sequence). Together with reference TRBV30 and TRBJ2-7, the CDR3 gives the full variable domain: SQTIHQWPATLVQPVGSPLSLECTVEGTSNPNLYWYRQAAGRGLQLLFYSVGIGQISSEVPQNLSASRPQDRQFILSSKKLLLSDSGFYLCAWSVGWETYEQYFGPGTRLTVT.

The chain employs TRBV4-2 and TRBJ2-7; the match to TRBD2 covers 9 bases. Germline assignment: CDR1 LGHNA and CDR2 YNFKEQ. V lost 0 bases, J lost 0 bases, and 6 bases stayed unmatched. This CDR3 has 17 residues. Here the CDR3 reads CASSQEIAGAASYEQYF. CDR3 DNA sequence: TGTGCCAGCAGCCAAGAGATAGCGGGAGCGGCCTCCTACGAGCAGTACTTC.

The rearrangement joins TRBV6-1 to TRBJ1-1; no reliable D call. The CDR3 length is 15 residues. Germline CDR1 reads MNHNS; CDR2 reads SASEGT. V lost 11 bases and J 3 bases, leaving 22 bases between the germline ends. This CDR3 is CAASLQSMEDTEAFF. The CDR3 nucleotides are TGTGCCGCCAGTCTACAGTCCATGGAGGACACTGAAGCTTTCTTT.

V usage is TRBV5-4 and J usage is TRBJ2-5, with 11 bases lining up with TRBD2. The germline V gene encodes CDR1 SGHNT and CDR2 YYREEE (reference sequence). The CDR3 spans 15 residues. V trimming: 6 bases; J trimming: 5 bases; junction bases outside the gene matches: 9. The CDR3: CASTLAGGSWETQYF. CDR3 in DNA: TGTGCCAGCACTCTAGCGGGAGGTTCCTGGGAGACCCAGTACTTC.

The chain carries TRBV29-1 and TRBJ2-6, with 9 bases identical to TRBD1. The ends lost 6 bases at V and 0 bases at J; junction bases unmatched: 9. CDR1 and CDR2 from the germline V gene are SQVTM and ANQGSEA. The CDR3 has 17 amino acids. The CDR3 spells CSVAMTGGFSGANVLTF. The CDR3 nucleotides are TGCAGCGTAGCCATGACAGGGGGTTTCTCTGGGGCCAACGTCCTGACTTTC.

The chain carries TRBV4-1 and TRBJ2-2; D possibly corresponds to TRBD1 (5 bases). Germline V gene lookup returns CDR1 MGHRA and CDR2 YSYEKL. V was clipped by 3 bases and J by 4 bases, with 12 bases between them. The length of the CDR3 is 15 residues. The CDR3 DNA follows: TGCGCCAGCAGCCACACGACAGCCGCCACCGGGGAGCTGTTTTTT. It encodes CASSHTTAATGELFF.

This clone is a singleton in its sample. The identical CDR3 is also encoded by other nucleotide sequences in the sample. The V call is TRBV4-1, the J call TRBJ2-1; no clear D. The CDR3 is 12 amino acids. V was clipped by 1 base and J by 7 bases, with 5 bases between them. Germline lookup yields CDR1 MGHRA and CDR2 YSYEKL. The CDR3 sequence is CASSQVINEQFF. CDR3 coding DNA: TGCGCCAGCAGCCAAGTTATTAATGAGCAGTTCTTC.

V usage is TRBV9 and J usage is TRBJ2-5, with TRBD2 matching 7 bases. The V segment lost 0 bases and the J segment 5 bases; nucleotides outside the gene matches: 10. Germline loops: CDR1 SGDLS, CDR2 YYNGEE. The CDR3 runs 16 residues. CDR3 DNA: TGTGCCAGCAGCGTAGGAGGAGGGAGGGCCACGGAGACCCAGTACTTC. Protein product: CASSVGGGRATETQYF.

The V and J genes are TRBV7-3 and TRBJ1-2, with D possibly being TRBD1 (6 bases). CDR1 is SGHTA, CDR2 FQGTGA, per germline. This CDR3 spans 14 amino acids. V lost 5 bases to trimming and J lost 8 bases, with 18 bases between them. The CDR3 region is CASSPSGAGDGYTF. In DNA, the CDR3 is TGTGCCAGCAGCCCCTCAGGGGCGGGGGACGGCTACACCTTC.

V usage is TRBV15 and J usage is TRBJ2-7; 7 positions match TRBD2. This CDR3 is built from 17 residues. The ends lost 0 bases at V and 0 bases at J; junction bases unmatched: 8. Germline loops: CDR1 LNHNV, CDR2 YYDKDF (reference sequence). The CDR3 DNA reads TGTGCCACCAGCAGAGATCCGGGGGGAGTGACCTCCTACGAGCAGTACTTC. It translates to CATSRDPGGVTSYEQYF.

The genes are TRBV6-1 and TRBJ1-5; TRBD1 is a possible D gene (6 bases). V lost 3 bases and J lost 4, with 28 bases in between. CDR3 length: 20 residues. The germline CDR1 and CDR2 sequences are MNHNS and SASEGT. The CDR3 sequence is CASSDPGAGAYSSTNQPQHF. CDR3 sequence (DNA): TGTGCCAGCAGTGACCCTGGGGCAGGGGCTTATTCGTCGACTAATCAGCCCCAGCATTTT.

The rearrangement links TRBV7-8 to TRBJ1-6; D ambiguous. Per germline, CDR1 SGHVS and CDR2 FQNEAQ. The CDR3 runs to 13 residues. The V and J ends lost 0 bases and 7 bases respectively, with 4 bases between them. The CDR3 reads CASSLAENSPLHF. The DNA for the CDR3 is TGTGCCAGCAGCTTAGCGGAGAATTCACCCCTCCACTTT. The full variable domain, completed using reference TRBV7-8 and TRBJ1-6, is GAGVSQSPRYKVAKRGQDVALRCDPISGHVSLFWYQQALGQGPEFLTYFQNEAQLDKSGLPSDRFFAERPEGSVSTLKIQRTQQEDSAVYLCASSLAENSPLHFGNGTRLTVT.

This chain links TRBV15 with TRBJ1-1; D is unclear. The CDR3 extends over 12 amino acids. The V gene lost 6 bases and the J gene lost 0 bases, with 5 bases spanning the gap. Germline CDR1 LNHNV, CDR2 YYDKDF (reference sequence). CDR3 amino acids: CATSLLNTEAFF. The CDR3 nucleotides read TGTGCCACCAGTCTCCTGAACACTGAAGCTTTCTTT.

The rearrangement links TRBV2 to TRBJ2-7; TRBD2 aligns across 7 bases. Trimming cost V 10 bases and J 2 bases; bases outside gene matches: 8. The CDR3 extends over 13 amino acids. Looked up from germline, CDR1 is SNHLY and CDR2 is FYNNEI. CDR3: CATSREGPYEQYF. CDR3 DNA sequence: TGTGCCACCTCGAGGGAGGGCCCCTACGAGCAGTACTTC.

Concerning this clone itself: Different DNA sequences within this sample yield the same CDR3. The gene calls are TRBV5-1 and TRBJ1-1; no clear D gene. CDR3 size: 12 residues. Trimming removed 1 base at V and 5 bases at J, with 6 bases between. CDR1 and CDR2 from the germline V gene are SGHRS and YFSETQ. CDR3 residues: CASSLTGTEAFF. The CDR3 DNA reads TGCGCCAGCAGCTTGACGGGGACTGAAGCTTTCTTT.

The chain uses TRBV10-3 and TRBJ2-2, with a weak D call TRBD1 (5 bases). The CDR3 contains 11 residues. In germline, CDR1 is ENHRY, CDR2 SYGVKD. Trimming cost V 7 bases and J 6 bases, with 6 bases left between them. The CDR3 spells CAIKGPGELFF. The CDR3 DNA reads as TGTGCCATCAAGGGGCCCGGGGAGCTGTTTTTT.

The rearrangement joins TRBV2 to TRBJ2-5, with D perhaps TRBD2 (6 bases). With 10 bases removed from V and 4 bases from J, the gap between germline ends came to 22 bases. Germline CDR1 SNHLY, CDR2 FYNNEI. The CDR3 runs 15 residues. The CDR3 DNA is TGTGCCACCGAACCCGTGGGCGGGCGGGGAGAGACCCAGTACTTC. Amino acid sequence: CATEPVGGRGETQYF.

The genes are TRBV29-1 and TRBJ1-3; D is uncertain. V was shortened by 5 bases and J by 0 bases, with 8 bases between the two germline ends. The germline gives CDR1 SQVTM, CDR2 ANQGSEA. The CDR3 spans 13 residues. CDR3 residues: CSVLESSGNTIYF. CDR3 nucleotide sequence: TGCAGCGTTTTAGAGTCCTCTGGAAACACCATATATTTT.

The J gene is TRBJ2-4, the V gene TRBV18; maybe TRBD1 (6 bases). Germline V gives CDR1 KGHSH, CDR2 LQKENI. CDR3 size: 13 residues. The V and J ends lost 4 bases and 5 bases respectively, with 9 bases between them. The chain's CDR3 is CASSLAGENIQYF. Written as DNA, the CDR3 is TGTGCCAGCTCACTAGCAGGGGAAAACATTCAGTACTTC.

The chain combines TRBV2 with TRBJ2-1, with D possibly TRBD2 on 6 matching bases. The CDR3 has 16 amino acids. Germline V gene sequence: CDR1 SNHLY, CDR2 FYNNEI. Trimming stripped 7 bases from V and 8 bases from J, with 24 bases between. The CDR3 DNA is TGTGCCAGCAACTTCGAGGAGGGACTTCGAGTCCATGAGCAGTTCTTC. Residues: CASNFEEGLRVHEQFF.

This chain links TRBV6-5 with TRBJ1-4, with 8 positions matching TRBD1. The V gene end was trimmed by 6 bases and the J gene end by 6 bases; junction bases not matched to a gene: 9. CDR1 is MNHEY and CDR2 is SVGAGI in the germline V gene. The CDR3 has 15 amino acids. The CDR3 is CASSDQTGADEKLFF. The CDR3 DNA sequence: TGTGCCAGCAGCGATCAGACAGGGGCGGATGAAAAACTGTTTTTT.